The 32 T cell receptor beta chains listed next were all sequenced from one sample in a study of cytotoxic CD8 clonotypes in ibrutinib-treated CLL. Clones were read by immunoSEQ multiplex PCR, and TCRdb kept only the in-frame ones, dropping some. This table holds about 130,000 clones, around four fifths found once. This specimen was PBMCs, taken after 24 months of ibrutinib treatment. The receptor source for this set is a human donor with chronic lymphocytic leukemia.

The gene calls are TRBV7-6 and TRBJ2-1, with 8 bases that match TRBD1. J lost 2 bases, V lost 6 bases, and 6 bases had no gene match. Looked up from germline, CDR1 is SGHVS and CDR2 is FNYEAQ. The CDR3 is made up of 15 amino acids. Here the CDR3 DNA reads TGTGCCAGCAGTTTTGGACAGGGAGCCTACAATGAGCAGTTCTTC. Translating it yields CASSFGQGAYNEQFF.

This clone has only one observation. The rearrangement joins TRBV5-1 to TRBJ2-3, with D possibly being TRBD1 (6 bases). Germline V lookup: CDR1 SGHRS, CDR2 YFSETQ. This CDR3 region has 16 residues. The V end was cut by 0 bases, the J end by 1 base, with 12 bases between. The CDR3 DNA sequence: TGCGCCAGCAGCTTGGCGACAGGAGTGGGCACAGATACGCAGTATTTT. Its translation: CASSLATGVGTDTQYF.

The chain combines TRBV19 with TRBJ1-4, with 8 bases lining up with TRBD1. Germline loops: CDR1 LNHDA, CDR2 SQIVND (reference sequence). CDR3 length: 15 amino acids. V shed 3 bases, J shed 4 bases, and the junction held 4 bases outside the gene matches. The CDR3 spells CASSIRDRLNEKLFF. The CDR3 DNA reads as TGTGCCAGTAGTATTCGGGACAGGCTTAATGAAAAACTGTTTTTT.

CDR3 in amino acids: CASSQGHFHTDTQYF. The CDR3 DNA sequence: TGTGCCAGCAGCCAAGGACACTTCCACACAGATACGCAGTATTTT. This chain uses TRBV14 with TRBJ2-3; D not resolved. The CDR3 runs to 15 residues. CDR1 and CDR2 from the germline V gene are SGHDN and FVKESK. With 1 base removed from V and 2 bases from J, the gap between germline ends came to 10 bases.

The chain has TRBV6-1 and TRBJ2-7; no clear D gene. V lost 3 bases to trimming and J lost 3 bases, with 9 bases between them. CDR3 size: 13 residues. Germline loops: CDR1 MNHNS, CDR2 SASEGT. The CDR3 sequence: CASSDNPGYEQYF. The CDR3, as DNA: TGTGCCAGCAGTGATAACCCGGGCTACGAGCAGTACTTC.

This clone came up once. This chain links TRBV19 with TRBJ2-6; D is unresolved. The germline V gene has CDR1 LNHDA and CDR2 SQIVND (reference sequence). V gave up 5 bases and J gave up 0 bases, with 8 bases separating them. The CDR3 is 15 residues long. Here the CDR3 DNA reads TGTGCCAGTAGTGGCGTCTTCTCTGGGGCCAACGTCCTGACTTTC. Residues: CASSGVFSGANVLTF.

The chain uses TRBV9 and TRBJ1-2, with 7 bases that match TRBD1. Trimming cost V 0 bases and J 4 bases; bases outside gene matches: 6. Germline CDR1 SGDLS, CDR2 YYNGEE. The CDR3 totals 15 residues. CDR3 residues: CASSVGDSRSYGYTF. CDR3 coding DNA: TGTGCCAGCAGCGTAGGGGACAGCAGAAGCTATGGCTACACCTTC.

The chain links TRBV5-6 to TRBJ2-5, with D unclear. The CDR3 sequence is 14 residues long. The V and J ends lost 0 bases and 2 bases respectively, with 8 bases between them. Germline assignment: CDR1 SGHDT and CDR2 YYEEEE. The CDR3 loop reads CASSLGGTQETQYF. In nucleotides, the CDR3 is TGTGCCAGCAGCTTGGGGGGAACGCAAGAGACCCAGTACTTC.

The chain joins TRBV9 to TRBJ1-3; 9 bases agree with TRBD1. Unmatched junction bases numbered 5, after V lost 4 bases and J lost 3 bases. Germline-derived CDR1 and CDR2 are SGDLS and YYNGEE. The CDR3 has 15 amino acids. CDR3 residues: CASSSGQGVGNTIYF. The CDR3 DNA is TGTGCCAGCAGCTCGGGACAGGGTGTTGGAAACACCATATATTTT.

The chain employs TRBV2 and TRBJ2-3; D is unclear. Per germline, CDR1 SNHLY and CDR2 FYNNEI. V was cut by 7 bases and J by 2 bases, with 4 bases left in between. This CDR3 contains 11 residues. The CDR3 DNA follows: TGTGCCAGCAAAAACACAGATACGCAGTATTTT. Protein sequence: CASKNTDTQYF.

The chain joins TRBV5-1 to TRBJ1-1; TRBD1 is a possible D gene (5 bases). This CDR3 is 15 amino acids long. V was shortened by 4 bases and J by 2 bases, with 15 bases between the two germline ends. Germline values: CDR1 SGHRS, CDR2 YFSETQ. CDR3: CASSQNGWTNTEAFF. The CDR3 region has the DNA TGCGCCAGCAGCCAAAATGGATGGACAAACACTGAAGCTTTCTTT.

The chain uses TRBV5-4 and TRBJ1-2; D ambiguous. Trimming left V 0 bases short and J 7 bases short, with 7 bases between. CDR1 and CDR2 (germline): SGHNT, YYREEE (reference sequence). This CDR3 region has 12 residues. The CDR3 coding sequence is TGTGCCAGCAGCTTGGATACTTTTGGCTACACCTTC. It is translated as CASSLDTFGYTF. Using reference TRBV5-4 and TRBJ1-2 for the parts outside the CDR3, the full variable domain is ETGVTQSPTHLIKTRGQQVTLRCSSQSGHNTVSWYQQALGQGPQFIFQYYREEENGRGNFPPRFSGLQFPNYSSELNVNALELDDSALYLCASSLDTFGYTFGSGTRLTVV.

In DNA, the CDR3 is TGTGCCAGCAGTCTCGGGACAGGGACGGACATTCAGTACTTC. It specifies CASSLGTGTDIQYF. The V call is TRBV6-1, the J call TRBJ2-4, with TRBD1 matching over 9 bases. The germline gives CDR1 MNHNS, CDR2 SASEGT. With V trimmed by 5 bases and J by 8 bases, 7 bases remained unmatched. The CDR3 loop spans 14 amino acids.

The CDR3 loop is CASSSRALGGDQPQHF. The CDR3 nucleotides read TGTGCCAGTAGTTCCCGGGCCCTAGGGGGGGATCAGCCCCAGCATTTT. The rearrangement uses TRBV19 and TRBJ1-5, with D tentatively TRBD1 (6 bases). The V end was cut by 5 bases, the J end by 5 bases, with 19 bases between. Germline-derived CDR1 and CDR2 are LNHDA and SQIVND (reference sequence). The CDR3 consists of 16 residues.

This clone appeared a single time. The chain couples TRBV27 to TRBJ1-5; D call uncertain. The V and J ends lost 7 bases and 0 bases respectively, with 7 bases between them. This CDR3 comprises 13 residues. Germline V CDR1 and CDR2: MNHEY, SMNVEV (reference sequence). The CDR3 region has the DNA TGTGCCAGCATTCAGAATAGCAATCAGCCCCAGCATTTT. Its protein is CASIQNSNQPQHF.

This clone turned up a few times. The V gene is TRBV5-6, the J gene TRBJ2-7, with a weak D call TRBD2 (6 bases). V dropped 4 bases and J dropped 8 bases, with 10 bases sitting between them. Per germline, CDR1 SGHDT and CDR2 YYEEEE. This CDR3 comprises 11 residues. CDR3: CASSLGLKQYF. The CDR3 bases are TGTGCCAGCAGCCTGGGACTGAAGCAGTACTTC.

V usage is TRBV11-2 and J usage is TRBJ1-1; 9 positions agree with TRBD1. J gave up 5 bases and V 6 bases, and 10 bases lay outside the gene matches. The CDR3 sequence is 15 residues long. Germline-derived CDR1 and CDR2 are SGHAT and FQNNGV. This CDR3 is CASRLGQGRLTEAFF. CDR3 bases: TGTGCCAGCAGACTCGGACAGGGGAGGCTTACTGAAGCTTTCTTT.

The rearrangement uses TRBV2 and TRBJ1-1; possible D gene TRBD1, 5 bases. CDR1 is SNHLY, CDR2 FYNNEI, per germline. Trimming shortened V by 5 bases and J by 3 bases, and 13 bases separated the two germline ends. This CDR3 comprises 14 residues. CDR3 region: CASSPQVGDTEAFF. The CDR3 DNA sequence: TGTGCCAGCAGTCCACAGGTGGGGGACACTGAAGCTTTCTTT.

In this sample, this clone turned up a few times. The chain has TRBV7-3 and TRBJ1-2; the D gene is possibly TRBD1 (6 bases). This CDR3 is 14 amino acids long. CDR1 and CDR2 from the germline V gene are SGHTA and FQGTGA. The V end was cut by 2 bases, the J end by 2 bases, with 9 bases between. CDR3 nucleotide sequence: TGTGCCAGCAGCTTAGGTACAGGGAACTATGGCTACACCTTC. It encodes CASSLGTGNYGYTF. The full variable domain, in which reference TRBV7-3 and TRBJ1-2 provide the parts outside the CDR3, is GAGVSQTPSNKVTEKGKYVELRCDPISGHTALYWYRQSLGQGPEFLIYFQGTGAADDSGLPNDRFFAVRPEGSVSTLKIQRTERGDSAVYLCASSLGTGNYGYTFGSGTRLTVV.

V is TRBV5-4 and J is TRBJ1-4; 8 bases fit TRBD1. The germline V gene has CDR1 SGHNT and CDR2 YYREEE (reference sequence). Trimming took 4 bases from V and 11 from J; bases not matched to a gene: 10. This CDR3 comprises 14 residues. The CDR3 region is CASSNRDRPDKLFF. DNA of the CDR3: TGTGCCAGCAGCAACCGGGACAGGCCGGACAAACTGTTTTTT.

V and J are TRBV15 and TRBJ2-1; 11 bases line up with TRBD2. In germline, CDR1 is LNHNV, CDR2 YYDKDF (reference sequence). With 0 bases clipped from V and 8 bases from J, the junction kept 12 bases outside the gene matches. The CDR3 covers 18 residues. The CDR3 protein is CATSRDWGLAESRHEQFF. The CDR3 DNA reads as TGTGCCACCAGCAGAGATTGGGGACTAGCGGAGTCTAGGCATGAGCAGTTCTTC.

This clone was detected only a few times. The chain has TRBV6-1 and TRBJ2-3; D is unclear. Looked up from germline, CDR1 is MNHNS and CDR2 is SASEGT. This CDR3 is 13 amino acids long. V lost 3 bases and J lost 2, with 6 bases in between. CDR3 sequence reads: CASSELPTDTQYF. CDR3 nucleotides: TGTGCCAGCAGTGAGCTACCCACAGATACGCAGTATTTT.

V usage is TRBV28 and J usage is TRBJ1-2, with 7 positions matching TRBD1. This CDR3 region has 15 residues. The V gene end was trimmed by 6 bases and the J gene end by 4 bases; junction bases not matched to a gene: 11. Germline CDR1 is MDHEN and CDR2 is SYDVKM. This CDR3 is CASREIGQDLYGYTF. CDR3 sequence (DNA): TGTGCCAGCAGGGAGATAGGACAGGACCTCTATGGCTACACCTTC.

The CDR3 nucleotides read TGTGCCAGCAGCTTGAGGATGGGGAGCTCCTACAATGAGCAGTTCTTC. It yields the protein CASSLRMGSSYNEQFF. V gene TRBV5-6 combines with J gene TRBJ2-7, with a tentative D call TRBD2 (5 bases). The DNA end is a closer match to TRBJ2-1, so the J assignment may be wrong. This CDR3 contains 16 residues. CDR1 and CDR2 from the germline V gene are SGHDT and YYEEEE.

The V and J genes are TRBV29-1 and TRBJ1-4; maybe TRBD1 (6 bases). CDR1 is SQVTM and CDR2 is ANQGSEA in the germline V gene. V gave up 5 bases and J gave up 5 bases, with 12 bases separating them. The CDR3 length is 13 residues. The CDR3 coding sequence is TGCAGCGTTTTCTTTACAGGGAATGAAAAACTGTTTTTT. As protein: CSVFFTGNEKLFF.

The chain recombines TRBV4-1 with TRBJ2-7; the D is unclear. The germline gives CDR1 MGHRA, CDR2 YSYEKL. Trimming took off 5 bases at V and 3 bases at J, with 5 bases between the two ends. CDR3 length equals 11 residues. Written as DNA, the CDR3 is TGCGCCAGCAGCAACTTCTACGAGCAGTACTTC. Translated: CASSNFYEQYF.

The CDR3 bases are TGTGCCAGCCGTGGCGGGAACACTGAAGCTTTCTTT. As protein: CASRGGNTEAFF. J is TRBJ1-1 and V is TRBV6-5; D unresolved. V was shortened by 8 bases and J by 1 base, with 8 bases between the two germline ends. The germline CDR1 and CDR2 sequences are MNHEY and SVGAGI. This CDR3 has 12 residues.

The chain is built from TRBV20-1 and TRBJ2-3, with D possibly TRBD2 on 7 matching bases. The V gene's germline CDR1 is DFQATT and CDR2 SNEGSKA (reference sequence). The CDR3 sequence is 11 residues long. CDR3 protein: CKGGEGDTQYF. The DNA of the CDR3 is TGCAAGGGGGGGGAGGGAGATACGCAGTATTTT.

The CDR3 nucleotides are TGTGCCATCAGACGGACTAGCGGACAAAATGAGCAGTTCTTC. Its translation: CAIRRTSGQNEQFF. The chain employs TRBV10-3 and TRBJ2-1; 10 bases are a match to TRBD2. Germline V gene lookup returns CDR1 ENHRY and CDR2 SYGVKD. The CDR3 has 14 residues. V lost 6 bases to trimming and J lost 7 bases; unmatched junction nucleotides: 6.

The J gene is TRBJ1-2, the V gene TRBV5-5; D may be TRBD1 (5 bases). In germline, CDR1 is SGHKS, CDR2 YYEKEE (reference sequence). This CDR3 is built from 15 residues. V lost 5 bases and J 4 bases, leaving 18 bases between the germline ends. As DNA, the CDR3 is TGTGCCAGCAGAATCCTAGACAGCTCCTTCTATGGCTACACCTTC. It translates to CASRILDSSFYGYTF.

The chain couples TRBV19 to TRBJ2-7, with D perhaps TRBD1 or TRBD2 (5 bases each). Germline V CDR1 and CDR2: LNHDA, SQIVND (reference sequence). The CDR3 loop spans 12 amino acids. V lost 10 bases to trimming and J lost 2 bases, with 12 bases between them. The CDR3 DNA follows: TGTGCCACTAGGGGAGTTACCTACGAGCAGTACTTC. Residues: CATRGVTYEQYF. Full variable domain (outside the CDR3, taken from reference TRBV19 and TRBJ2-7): DGGITQSPKYLFRKEGQNVTLSCEQNLNHDAMYWYRQDPGQGLRLIYYSQIVNDFQKGDIAEGYSVSREKKESFPLTVTSAQKNPTAFYLCATRGVTYEQYFGPGTRLTVT.

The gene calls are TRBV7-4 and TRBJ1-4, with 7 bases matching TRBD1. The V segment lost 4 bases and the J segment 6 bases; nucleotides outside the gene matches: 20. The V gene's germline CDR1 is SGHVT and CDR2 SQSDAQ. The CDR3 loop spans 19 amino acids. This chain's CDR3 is CASSSVTGRLYPWYEKLFF. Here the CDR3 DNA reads TGTGCCAGCAGCTCTGTGACAGGGAGACTATATCCTTGGTATGAAAAACTGTTTTTT.